The 18 T cell receptor beta chains below come from one sample, sequenced in a study of response to subunit inactivated influenza vaccine. TCRdb recomputed calls from the RT-PCR reads with MiXCR, one row per CDR3 protein. Of hundreds of thousands of distinct CDR3 sequences detected, around 13% appear once; the ten largest clones hold 6% to 8%. The sample consisted of PBMCs from blood, taken around 15 days before vaccination. The receptor set was obtained from a man aged 50 to 60 who received an inactivated influenza vaccine.

This clonotype was counted at least ten times. The chain has TRBV12-3 or TRBV12-4 and TRBJ2-3; D ambiguous. The CDR3 consists of 14 residues. V dropped 7 bases and J dropped 2 bases, with 13 bases sitting between them. For the CDR3, the DNA is TGTGCCAGCACCTCCTCGGGCCTCACAGATACGCAGTATTTT. It codes for CASTSSGLTDTQYF.

This clonotype was recorded many times. The chain combines TRBV29-1 with TRBJ2-2; perhaps TRBD1 as D (7 bases). Germline assignment: CDR1 SQVTM and CDR2 ANQGSEA. CDR3 length: 14 residues. Between the trimmed V and J ends, which lost 6 bases and 5 bases, there was a span of 16 bases. CDR3 amino acids: CSVRPGGGTGELFF. As DNA, the CDR3 is TGCAGCGTGCGGCCAGGGGGAGGTACCGGGGAGCTGTTTTTT.

The gene calls are TRBV20-1 and TRBJ2-7; the D gene is possibly TRBD1 (5 bases). The CDR3 loop spans 14 amino acids. V gave up 2 bases and J gave up 2 bases, with 13 bases separating them. Germline CDR1 reads DFQATT; CDR2 reads SNEGSKA (reference sequence). The CDR3 here is CSARTTEQTYEQYF. CDR3 in DNA: TGCAGTGCTAGAACGACAGAGCAGACCTACGAGCAGTACTTC.

This clonotype has only a few counts. This chain connects TRBV4-2 to TRBJ1-1; 9 bases match TRBD1. Germline-derived CDR1 and CDR2 are LGHNA and YNFKEQ. V gave up 0 bases and J gave up 4 bases; unmatched junction bases: 9. This CDR3 comprises 17 residues. The CDR3 DNA reads TGTGCCAGCAGCCAAGAAGCTTACAGGGGGCAGGGCACTGAAGCTTTCTTT. Translation gives CASSQEAYRGQGTEAFF.

The CDR3 region has the DNA TGCAGCGTAACATGGGCCGGCAATGAGCAGTTCTTC. Its protein product is CSVTWAGNEQFF. The chain is built from TRBV29-1 and TRBJ2-1, with D unresolved. Trimming pared 6 bases from V and 6 bases from J, leaving 12 bases between. There are 12 residues in the CDR3. The germline CDR1 and CDR2 sequences are SQVTM and ANQGSEA.

This clonotype was counted at least ten times. This sequence joins TRBV20-1 and TRBJ2-1; 7 bases are shared with TRBD2. CDR1 is DFQATT, CDR2 SNEGSKA, per germline (reference sequence). After removal of 2 bases from V and 7 bases from J, the junction contained 11 bases not matched to a gene. The CDR3 contains 15 residues. The CDR3 here is CSARQQERGWNEQFF. As DNA, the CDR3 is TGCAGTGCTAGACAACAAGAGCGGGGTTGGAATGAGCAGTTCTTC.

The chain couples TRBV20-1 to TRBJ2-1, with TRBD2 identical over 8 bases. Germline CDR1 reads DFQATT; CDR2 reads SNEGSKA (reference sequence). The V segment lost 0 bases and the J segment 6 bases; nucleotides outside the gene matches: 10. The CDR3 length is 16 residues. The CDR3 loop reads CSARDHQRESVNEQFF. Here the CDR3 DNA reads TGCAGTGCTAGAGATCACCAGCGGGAGTCCGTCAATGAGCAGTTCTTC.

The rearrangement links TRBV11-2 to TRBJ2-2; the match to TRBD1 covers 7 bases. Trimming took 5 bases from V and 0 from J; bases not matched to a gene: 12. Germline assignment: CDR1 SGHAT and CDR2 FQNNGV. This CDR3 is 18 amino acids long. CDR3 nucleotide sequence: TGTGCCAGCAGCCGAATCCCGGGACAGTTCGCGAACACCGGGGAGCTGTTTTTT. Its translation is CASSRIPGQFANTGELFF.

The table lists this clonotype with a few counts. This chain links TRBV28 with TRBJ2-3, with D possibly matching TRBD2 (5 bases). Trimming left V 9 bases short and J 1 base short, with 23 bases between. This CDR3 has 17 residues. Germline assignment: CDR1 MDHEN and CDR2 SYDVKM. In DNA, the CDR3 is TGTGCCAGTTCCTCGCCGACTACTAGGTTTGGCACAGATACGCAGTATTTT. It translates to CASSSPTTRFGTDTQYF.

This clonotype has a handful of counts. The CDR3, as DNA: TGCAGTGCCGTTAATGGGGGGTTCGCTGAAGCTTTCTTT. It specifies CSAVNGGFAEAFF. The J gene is TRBJ1-1, the V gene TRBV20-1; tentatively, D is TRBD1 (5 bases). V was trimmed by 6 bases and J by 6 bases, leaving 17 bases between them. Germline V gene data show CDR1 as DFQATT and CDR2 as SNEGSKA (reference sequence). The CDR3 extends over 13 amino acids.

This clonotype was seen more than once but under ten times. The chain joins TRBV6-5 to TRBJ1-6, with 7 bases that match TRBD1. V lost 4 bases, J lost 7 bases, and 13 bases stayed unmatched. The CDR3 totals 17 residues. Germline CDR1 and CDR2: MNHEY and SVGAGI. CDR3 nucleotide sequence: TGTGCCAGCAGTTCCCTCCAACCAGGGGGAGAGAATTCACCCCTCCACTTT. Amino acid sequence: CASSSLQPGGENSPLHF.

The gene calls are TRBV3-1 and TRBJ2-3; 13 positions match TRBD2. The CDR3 sequence is 16 residues long. V lost 4 bases to trimming and J lost 4 bases; unmatched junction nucleotides: 5. CDR1 is LGHDT, CDR2 YNNKEL, per germline (reference sequence). The CDR3 here is CASSRLGLAGADTQYF. The CDR3 region has the DNA TGTGCCAGCAGCCGGCTCGGACTAGCGGGAGCAGATACGCAGTATTTT.

V and J are TRBV3-1 and TRBJ2-3; 7 bases line up with TRBD1. V gave up 4 bases and J gave up 6 bases; unmatched junction bases: 10. The CDR3 sequence is 15 residues long. Germline V gene lookup returns CDR1 LGHDT and CDR2 YNNKEL (reference sequence). The CDR3: CASSPGRGGADTQYF. In DNA form, the CDR3 reads TGTGCCAGCAGCCCGGGGCGAGGGGGCGCGGATACGCAGTATTTT.

This clonotype has a count of ten or more. V gene TRBV5-1 combines with J gene TRBJ1-1; no reliable D call. V lost 0 bases and J 2 bases, leaving 8 bases between the germline ends. The CDR3 totals 14 residues. CDR1 is SGHRS and CDR2 is YFSETQ in the germline V gene. CDR3 residues: CASSLGGTNTEAFF. The CDR3 coding sequence is TGCGCCAGCAGCTTGGGCGGCACAAACACTGAAGCTTTCTTT.

This clonotype came up a few times. The V call is TRBV10-3, the J call TRBJ2-7, with D hard to call. The CDR3 length is 14 residues. The germline V gene has CDR1 ENHRY and CDR2 SYGVKD. V lost 0 bases and J lost 3, with 9 bases in between. The CDR3 DNA reads TGTGCCATCAGTGAGTCAACAGACAACTACGAGCAGTACTTC. The encoded protein is CAISESTDNYEQYF.

This clonotype was seen once. The chain has TRBV20-1 and TRBJ2-5, with D possibly matching TRBD1 (6 bases). CDR1 is DFQATT, CDR2 SNEGSKA, per germline (reference sequence). V lost 1 base and J lost 2, with 11 bases in between. The CDR3 spans 14 residues. CDR3 protein: CSARVGHGQETQYF. The CDR3, as DNA: TGCAGTGCTAGAGTGGGACACGGGCAAGAGACCCAGTACTTC.

The chain employs TRBV5-1 and TRBJ2-7; TRBD2 agrees at 9 bases. The ends lost 3 bases at V and 7 bases at J; junction bases unmatched: 5. This CDR3 has 13 residues. Per germline, CDR1 SGHRS and CDR2 YFSETQ. CDR3 sequence: CASSSAGGREQYF. The CDR3 DNA follows: TGCGCCAGCAGCTCTGCGGGAGGGCGGGAGCAGTACTTC.

V and J are TRBV12-3 or TRBV12-4 and TRBJ2-1; D possibly corresponds to TRBD1 (5 bases). This CDR3 contains 13 residues. V dropped 0 bases and J dropped 7 bases, with 7 bases sitting between them. The CDR3 DNA follows: TGTGCCAGCAGTTTAGCCTACAGGAATGAGCAGTTCTTC. It yields the protein CASSLAYRNEQFF.